This T cell receptor beta chain was captured in a study of blood T cells in healthy people across ages. A J-beta primer mix and a sample-barcoded 5' primer were used in a second PCR of about 7 to 12 cycles. TCRdb reanalysed the 5' RACE reads using MiXCR and keeps one entry per CDR3 protein. The sample carries about 510,000 distinct CDR3 sequences, around 27% recorded once. This sample also appeared in a second study, on T cells of mothers and their children.

This TCR was recovered from a boy aged 2 to 10 in good health. The material sequenced was blood.

CDR3 nucleotides: TGCAGTGCTAAGGATAGCGGATCTCAAGAGACCCAGTACTTC. Its protein is CSAKDSGSQETQYF. The chain has TRBV20-1 and TRBJ2-5; possible D gene TRBD2, 6 bases. Trimming stripped 4 bases from V and 2 bases from J, with 14 bases between. CDR3 length equals 14 residues. In germline, CDR1 is DFQATT, CDR2 SNEGSKA (reference sequence).